The sequence of this TCR beta chain was determined in a study of cytotoxic CD8 clonotypes in ibrutinib-treated CLL. The overall study: Productive templates averaged approximately 260,000 per sample, and productive rearrangements 94,082. Study-level points and caveats: Baseline clonality was higher than in age-matched healthy donors and moved in step with circulating CD8+ T-cell counts.

The CDR3 is 13 amino acids. V was shortened by 5 bases and J by 4 bases, with 10 bases between the two germline ends. The germline V gene encodes CDR1 SEHNR and CDR2 FQNEAQ (reference sequence). This clone has a single count. Its matching antigen is unknown. The protocol was immunoSEQ multiplex PCR, while the TCRdb copy is restricted to in-frame clones and leaves out a portion. The data contain about 130,000 clones, roughly 85% of them seen just once; the ten biggest clones take up under 2.5%. This receptor was taken from a human donor with chronic lymphocytic leukemia. Sequenced material: PBMCs, taken after 24 months of ibrutinib treatment. The chain couples TRBV7-9 to TRBJ2-3, with a tentative D call TRBD2 (7 bases). Written as DNA, the CDR3 is TGTGCCAGCAGCCTAGGGGGGGCAGATACGCAGTATTTT. Its protein is CASSLGGADTQYF.